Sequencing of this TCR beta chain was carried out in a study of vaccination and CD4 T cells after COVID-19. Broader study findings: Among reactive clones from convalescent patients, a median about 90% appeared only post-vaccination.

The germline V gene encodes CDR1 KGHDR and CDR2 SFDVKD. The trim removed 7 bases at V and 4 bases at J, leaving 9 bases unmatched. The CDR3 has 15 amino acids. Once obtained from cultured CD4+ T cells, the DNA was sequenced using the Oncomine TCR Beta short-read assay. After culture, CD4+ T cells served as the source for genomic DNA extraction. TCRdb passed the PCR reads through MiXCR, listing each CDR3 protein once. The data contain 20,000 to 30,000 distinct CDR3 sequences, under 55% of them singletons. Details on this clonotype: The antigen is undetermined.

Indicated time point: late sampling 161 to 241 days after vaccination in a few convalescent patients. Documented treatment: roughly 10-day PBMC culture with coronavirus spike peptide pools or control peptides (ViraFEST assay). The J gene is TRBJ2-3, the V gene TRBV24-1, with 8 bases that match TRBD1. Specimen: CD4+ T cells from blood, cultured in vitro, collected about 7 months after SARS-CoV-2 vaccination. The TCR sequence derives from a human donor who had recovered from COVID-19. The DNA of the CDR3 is TGTGCCACCAGCGAGGACAGGGTAAACCCAGATACGCAGTATTTT. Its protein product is CATSEDRVNPDTQYF.